This TCR beta chain came from a study of cytomegalovirus exposure and HLA in healthy donors. The study's findings and limits: Among TCR beta chains, those listed as cytomegalovirus-associated numbered around 180.

Regarding this clone: The target antigen is unknown.

V lost 3 bases, J lost 6 bases, and 2 bases stayed unmatched. The CDR3 sequence is 12 residues long. Germline CDR1 and CDR2: MNHEY and SMNVEV (reference sequence). PCR involved 60 Vbeta and 13 Jbeta primers. Generated by immunoSEQ multiplex PCR, the TCRdb table keeps only in-frame clones and is missing some. The sample yields 98,000 or so clones, approximately 77% seen once. This rearrangement joins TRBV27 to TRBJ2-7; 7 bases are shared with TRBD2. The receptor comes from a female donor in good health and CMV-seronegative. Sequenced sample: PBMCs. The CDR3 DNA follows: TGTGCCAGCAGTTTCACGGGGGGCGAGCAGTACTTC. As protein: CASSFTGGEQYF.